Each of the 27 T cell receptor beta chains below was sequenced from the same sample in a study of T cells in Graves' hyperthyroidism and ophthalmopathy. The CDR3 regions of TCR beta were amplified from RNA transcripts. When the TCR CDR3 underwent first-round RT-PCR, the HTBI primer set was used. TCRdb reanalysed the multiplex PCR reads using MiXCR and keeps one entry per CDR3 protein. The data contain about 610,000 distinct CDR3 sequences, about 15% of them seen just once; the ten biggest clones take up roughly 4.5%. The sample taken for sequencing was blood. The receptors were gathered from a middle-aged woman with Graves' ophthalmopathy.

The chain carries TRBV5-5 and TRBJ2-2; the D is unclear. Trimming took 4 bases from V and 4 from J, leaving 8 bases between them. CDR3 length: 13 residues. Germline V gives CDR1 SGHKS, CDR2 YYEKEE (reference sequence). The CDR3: CASSPDGTGELFF. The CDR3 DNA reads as TGTGCCAGCAGCCCCGACGGCACCGGGGAGCTGTTTTTT.

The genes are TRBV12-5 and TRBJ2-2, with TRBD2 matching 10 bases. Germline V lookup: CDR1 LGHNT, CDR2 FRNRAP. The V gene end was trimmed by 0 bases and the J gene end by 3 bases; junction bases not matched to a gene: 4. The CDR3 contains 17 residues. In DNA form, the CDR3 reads TGTGCTAGTGGTTTGGTACGCAGCGGGAGGGACACCGGGGAGCTGTTTTTT. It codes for CASGLVRSGRDTGELFF.

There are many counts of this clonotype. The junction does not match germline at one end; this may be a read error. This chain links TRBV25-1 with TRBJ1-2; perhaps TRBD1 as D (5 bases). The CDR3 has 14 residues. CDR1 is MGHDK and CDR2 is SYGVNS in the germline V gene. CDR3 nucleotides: TGTGCCGGCAGTGAAGGAATGTGGGGGGACGGCTACACCTTC. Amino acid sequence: CAGSEGMWGDGYTF.

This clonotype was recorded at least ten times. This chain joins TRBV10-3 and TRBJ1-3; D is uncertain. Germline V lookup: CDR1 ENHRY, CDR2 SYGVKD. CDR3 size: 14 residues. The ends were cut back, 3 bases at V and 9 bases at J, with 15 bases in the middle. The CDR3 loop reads CAISDPPGKGTIYF. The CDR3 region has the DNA TGTGCCATCAGTGACCCTCCCGGAAAAGGCACCATATATTTT.

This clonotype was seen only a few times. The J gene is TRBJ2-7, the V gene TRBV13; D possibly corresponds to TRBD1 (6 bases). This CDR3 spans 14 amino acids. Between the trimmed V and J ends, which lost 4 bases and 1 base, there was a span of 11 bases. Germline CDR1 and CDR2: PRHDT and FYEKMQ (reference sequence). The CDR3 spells CASSYGQPSYEQYF. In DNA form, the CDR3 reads TGTGCCAGCAGCTACGGACAGCCTTCCTACGAGCAGTACTTC.

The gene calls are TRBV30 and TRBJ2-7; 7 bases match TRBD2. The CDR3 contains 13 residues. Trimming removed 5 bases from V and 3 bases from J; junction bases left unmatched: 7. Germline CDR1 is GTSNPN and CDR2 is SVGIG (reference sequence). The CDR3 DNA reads TGTGCCTGGTCCTCCGGACTAGTCTACGAGCAGTACTTC. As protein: CAWSSGLVYEQYF.

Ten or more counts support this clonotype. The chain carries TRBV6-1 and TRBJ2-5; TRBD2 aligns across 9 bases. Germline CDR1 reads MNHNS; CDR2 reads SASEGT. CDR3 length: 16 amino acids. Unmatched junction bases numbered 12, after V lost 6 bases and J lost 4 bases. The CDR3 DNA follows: TGTGCCAGCAGCCCACCCATAGCGGGAGTAGGAGAGACCCAGTACTTC. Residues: CASSPPIAGVGETQYF.

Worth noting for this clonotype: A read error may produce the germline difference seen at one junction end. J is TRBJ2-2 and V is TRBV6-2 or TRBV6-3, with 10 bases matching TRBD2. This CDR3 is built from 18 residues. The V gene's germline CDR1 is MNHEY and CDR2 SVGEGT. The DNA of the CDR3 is TGTGCCAGCACCCCTATAGGAGTAGCGGGGGGACTCACCGGGGAGCCGTTTTTT. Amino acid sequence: CASTPIGVAGGLTGEPFF.

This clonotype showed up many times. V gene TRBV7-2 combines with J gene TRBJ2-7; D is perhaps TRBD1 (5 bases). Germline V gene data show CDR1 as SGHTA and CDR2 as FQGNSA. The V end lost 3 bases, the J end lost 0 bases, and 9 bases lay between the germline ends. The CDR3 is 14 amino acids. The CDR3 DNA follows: TGTGCCAGCAGCTTCCAGGGTAGCTCCTACGAGCAGTACTTC. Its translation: CASSFQGSSYEQYF.

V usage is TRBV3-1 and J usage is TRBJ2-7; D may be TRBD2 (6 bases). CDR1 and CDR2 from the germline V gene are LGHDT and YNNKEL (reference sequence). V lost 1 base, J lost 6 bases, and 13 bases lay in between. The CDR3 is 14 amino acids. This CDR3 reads CASSQVGGSLEQYF. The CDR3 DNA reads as TGTGCCAGCAGCCAAGTCGGAGGGTCCCTCGAGCAGTACTTC.

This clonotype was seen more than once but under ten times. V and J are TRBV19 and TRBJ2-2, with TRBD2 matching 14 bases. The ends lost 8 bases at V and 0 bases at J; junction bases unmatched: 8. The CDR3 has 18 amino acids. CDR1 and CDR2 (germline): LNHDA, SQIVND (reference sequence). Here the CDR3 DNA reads TGTGCCAGTTCCGGGGGGACTAGCGGGAGTTCGAACACCGGGGAGCTGTTTTTT. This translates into CASSGGTSGSSNTGELFF.

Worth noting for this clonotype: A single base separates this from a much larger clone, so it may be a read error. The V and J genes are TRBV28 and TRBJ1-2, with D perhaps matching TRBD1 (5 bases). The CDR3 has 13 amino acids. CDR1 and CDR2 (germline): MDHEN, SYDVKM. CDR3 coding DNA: TGTGCCAGCACCAGACCCGGGGACTATGGCAACACCTTC. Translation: CASTRPGDYGNTF.

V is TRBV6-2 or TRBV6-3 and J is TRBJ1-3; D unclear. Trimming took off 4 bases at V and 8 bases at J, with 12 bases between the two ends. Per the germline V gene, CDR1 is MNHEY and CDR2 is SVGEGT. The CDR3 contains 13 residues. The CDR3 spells CASSFNRIDTIYF. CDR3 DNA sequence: TGTGCCAGCAGTTTTAATAGGATAGACACCATATATTTT.

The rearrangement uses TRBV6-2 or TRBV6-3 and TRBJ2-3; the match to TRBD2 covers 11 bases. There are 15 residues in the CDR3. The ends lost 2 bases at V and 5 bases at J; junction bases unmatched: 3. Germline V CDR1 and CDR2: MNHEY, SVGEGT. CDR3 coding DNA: TGTGCCAGCAGTTACGGCGGACTAGCGGGAGATACGCAGTATTTT. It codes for CASSYGGLAGDTQYF.

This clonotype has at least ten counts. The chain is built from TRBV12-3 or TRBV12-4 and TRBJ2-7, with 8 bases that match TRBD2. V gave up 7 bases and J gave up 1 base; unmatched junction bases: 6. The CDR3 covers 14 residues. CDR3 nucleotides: TGTGCCAGCAATTCTCGGGGGGGTTCCTACGAGCAGTACTTC. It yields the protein CASNSRGGSYEQYF.

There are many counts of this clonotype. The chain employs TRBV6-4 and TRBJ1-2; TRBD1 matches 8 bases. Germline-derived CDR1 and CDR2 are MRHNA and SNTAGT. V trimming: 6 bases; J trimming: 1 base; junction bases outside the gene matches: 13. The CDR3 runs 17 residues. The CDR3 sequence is CASRPWTGRGFNYGYTF. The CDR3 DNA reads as TGTGCCAGCAGGCCCTGGACAGGGCGAGGATTTAACTATGGCTACACCTTC.

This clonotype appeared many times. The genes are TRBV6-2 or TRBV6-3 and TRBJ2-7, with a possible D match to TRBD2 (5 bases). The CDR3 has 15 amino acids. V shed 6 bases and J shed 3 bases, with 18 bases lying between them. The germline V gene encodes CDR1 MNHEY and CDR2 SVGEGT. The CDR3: CASRGRAKRLYEQYF. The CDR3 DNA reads TGTGCCAGCAGGGGTCGGGCCAAGCGGCTCTACGAGCAGTACTTC.

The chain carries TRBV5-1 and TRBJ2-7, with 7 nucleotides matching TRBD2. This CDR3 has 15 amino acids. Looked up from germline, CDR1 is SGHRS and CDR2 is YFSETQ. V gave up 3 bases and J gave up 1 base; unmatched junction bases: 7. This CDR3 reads CASSSGGGESYEQYF. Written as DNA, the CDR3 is TGCGCCAGCAGCTCTGGGGGGGGAGAGTCCTACGAGCAGTACTTC.

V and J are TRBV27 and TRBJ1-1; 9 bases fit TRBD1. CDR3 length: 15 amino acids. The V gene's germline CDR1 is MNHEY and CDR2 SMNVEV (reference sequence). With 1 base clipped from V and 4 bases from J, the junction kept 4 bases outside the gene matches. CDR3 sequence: CASSLLDRGGTEAFF. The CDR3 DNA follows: TGTGCCAGCAGTTTATTGGACAGGGGAGGCACTGAAGCTTTCTTT.

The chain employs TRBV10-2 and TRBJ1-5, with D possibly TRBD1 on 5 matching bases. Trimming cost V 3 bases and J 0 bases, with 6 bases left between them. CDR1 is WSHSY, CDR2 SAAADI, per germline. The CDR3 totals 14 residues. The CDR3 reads CASSETGSNQPQHF. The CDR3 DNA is TGCGCCAGCAGTGAAACAGGTAGCAATCAGCCCCAGCATTTT.

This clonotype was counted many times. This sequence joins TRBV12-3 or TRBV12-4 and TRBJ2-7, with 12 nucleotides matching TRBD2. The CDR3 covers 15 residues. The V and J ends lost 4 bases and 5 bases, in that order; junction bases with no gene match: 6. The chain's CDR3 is CASSSSLAGGNEQYF. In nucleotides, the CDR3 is TGTGCCAGCAGTTCCTCCCTAGCGGGGGGGAACGAGCAGTACTTC.

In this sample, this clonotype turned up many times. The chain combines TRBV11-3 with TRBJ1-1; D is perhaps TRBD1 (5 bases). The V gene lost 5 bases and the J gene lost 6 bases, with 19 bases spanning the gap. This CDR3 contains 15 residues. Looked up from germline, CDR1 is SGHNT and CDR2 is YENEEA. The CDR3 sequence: CASSPTGRADPEAFF. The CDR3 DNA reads TGTGCCAGCAGCCCCACTGGCAGGGCTGACCCTGAAGCTTTCTTT.

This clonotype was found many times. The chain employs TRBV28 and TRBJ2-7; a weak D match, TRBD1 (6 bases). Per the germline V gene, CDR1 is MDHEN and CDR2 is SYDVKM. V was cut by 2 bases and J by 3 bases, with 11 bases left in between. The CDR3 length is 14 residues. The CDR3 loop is CASSLAAGVYEQYF. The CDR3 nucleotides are TGTGCCAGCAGTTTAGCCGCAGGGGTCTACGAGCAGTACTTC.

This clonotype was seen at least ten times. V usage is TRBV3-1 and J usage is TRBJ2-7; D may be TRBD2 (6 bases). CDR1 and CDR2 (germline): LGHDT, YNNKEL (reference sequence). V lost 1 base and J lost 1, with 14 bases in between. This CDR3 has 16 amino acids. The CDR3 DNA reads TGTGCCAGCAGCCAAGCTGGAGGGGTTTATTCCTACGAGCAGTACTTC. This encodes CASSQAGGVYSYEQYF.

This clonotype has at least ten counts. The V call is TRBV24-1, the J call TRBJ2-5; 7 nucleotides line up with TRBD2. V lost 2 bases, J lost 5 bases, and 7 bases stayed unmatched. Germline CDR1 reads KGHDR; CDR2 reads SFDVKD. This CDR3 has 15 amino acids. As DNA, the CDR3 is TGTGCCACCAGTGATTCGCGCGGGGGTCGGGAGACCCAGTACTTC. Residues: CATSDSRGGRETQYF.

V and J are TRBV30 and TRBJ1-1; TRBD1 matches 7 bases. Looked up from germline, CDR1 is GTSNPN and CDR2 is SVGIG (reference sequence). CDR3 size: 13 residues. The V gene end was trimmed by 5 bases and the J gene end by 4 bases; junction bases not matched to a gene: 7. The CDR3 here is CAWDFTGATEAFF. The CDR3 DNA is TGTGCCTGGGATTTCACAGGGGCCACTGAAGCTTTCTTT.

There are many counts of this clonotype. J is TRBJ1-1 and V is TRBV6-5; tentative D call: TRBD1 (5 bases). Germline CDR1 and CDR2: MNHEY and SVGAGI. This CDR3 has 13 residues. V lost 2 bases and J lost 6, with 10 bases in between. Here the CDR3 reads CASSYVQVAEAFF. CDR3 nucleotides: TGTGCCAGCAGTTACGTACAGGTGGCTGAAGCTTTCTTT.